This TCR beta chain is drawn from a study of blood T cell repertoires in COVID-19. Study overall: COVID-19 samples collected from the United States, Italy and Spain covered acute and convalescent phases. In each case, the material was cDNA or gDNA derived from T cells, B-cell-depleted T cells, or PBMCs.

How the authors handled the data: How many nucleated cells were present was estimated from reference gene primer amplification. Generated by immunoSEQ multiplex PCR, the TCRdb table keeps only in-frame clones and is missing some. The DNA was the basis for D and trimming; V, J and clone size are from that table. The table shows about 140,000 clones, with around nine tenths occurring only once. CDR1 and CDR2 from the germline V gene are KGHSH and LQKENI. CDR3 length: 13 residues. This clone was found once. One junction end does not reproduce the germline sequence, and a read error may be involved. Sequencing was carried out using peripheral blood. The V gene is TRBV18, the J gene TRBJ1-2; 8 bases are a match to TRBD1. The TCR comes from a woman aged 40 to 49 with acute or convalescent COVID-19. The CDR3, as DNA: TGTGCCAGCTCTCCACAGGGGGACTATGGCTACACCTTC. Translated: CASSPQGDYGYTF.